The present T cell receptor (beta chain) was sequenced within a study of T cell changes during pregnancy in multiple sclerosis. TCRdb's copy holds only in-frame clones and misses some; the assay was immunoSEQ multiplex PCR. The sample includes tens of thousands of clones, roughly 93% of them seen just once. Germline V gene data show CDR1 as MNHEY and CDR2 as SVGAGI. With 3 bases clipped from V and 5 bases from J, the junction kept 9 bases outside the gene matches. The CDR3 runs 16 residues. The sequence was collected from a female donor with multiple sclerosis, enrolled in a pregnancy study. The J gene is TRBJ2-2, the V gene TRBV6-5; 7 positions agree with TRBD1. Here the sequenced sample was peripheral blood, taken in the second trimester of pregnancy. CDR3 sequence (DNA): TGTGCCAGCAGTTATGAGGGGGCGCGAGGTACCGGGGAGCTGTTTTTT. Translating it yields CASSYEGARGTGELFF.